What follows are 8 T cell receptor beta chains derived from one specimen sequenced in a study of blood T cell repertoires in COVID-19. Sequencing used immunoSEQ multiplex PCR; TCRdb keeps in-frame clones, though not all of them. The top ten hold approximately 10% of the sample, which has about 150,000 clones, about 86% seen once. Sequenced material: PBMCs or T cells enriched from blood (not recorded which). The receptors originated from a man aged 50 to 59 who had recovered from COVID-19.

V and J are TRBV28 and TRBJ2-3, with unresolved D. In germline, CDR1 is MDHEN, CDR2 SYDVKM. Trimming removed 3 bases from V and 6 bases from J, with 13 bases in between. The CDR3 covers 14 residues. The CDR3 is CASSFEAQVDTQYF. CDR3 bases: TGTGCCAGCAGTTTTGAAGCCCAGGTGGATACGCAGTATTTT.

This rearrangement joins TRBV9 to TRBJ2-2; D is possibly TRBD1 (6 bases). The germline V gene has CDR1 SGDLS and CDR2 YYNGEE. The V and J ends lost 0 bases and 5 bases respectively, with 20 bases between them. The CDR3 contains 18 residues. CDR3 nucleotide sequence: TGTGCCAGCAGCGTAGGGCTAGCAAGTGGGGGCGGGACCGGGGAGCTGTTTTTT. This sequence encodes CASSVGLASGGGTGELFF. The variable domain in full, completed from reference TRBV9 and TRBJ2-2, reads DSGVTQTPKHLITATGQRVTLRCSPRSGDLSVYWYQQSLDQGLQFLIQYYNGEERAKGNILERFSAQQFPDLHSELNLSSLELGDSALYFCASSVGLASGGGTGELFFGEGSRLTVL.

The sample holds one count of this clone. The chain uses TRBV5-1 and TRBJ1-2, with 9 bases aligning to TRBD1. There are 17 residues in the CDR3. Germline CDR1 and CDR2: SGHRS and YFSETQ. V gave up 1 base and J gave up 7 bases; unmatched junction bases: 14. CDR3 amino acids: CASSLTPTGQGMSGYTF. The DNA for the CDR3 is TGCGCCAGCAGCTTGACCCCTACCGGACAGGGGATGAGTGGCTACACCTTC.

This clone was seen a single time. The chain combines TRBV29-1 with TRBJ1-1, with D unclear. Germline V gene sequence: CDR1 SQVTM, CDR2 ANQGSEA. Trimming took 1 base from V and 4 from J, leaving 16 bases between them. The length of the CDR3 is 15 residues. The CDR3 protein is CSVEAVLDAGTEAFF. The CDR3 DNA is TGCAGCGTTGAAGCAGTTCTTGACGCGGGCACTGAAGCTTTCTTT.

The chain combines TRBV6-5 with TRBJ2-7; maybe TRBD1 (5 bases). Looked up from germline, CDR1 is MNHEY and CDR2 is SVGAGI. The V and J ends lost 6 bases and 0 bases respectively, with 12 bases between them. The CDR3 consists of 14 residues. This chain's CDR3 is CASRPTGYSYEQYF. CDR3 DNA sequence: TGTGCCAGCAGGCCTACAGGATACTCCTACGAGCAGTACTTC.

The CDR3 bases are TGTGCCAGCAGTGACCTGACTAGCATCGGCGAGACCCAGTACTTC. It specifies CASSDLTSIGETQYF. This chain links TRBV25-1 with TRBJ2-5, with 7 nucleotides matching TRBD2. Germline V CDR1 and CDR2: MGHDK, SYGVNS. The CDR3 contains 15 residues. Trimming at V came to 3 bases and at J to 5 bases, leaving 9 bases not matched to a gene. Complete variable domain (other parts from reference TRBV25-1 and TRBJ2-5): EADIYQTPRYLVIGTGKKITLECSQTMGHDKMYWYQQDPGMELHLIHYSYGVNSTEKGDLSSESTVSRIRTEHFPLTLESARPSHTSQYLCASSDLTSIGETQYFGPGTRLLVL.

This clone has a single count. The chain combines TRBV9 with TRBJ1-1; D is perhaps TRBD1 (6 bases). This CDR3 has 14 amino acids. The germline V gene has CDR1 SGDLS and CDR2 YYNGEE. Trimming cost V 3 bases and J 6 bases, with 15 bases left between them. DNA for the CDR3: TGTGCCAGCAGCGAAGCTATGGGGGCCCCTGAAGCTTTCTTT. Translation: CASSEAMGAPEAFF.

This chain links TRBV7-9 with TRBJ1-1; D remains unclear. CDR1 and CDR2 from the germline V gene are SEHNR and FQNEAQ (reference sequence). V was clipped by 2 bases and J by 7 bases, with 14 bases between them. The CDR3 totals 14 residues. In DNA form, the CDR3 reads TGTGCCAGCAGCTTAAAAGGAGAACATGATGAAGCTTTCTTT. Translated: CASSLKGEHDEAFF.